This record looks at one T cell receptor (beta chain) sequence and its context. Its antigen specificity is not known. No clone much larger than this one lies a single base away; base qualities are absent. This specimen comes from a study of cytomegalovirus exposure and HLA in healthy donors (dated by TCRdb to about 2017). In terms of the full investigation: An earlier analysis of a few hundred of the donors reported about 280 Gb of sequence data and around 110 million unique TCR beta sequences obtained from 180 million or so T cells. Roughly 300 gigabases of sequencing data and approximately 84 million unique TCR sequences were included in an early release covering under 650 HLA-typed donors. Among the roughly 370 genotyped donors, 75% to 90% belonged to the genetic ancestry cluster associated with self-reported Caucasian donors. The study aimed to test whether signatures of past pathogen exposure could be identified by cataloging public T cell receptors. The study profiled the T cell repertoires of some 610 subjects by immunosequencing and related them to cytomegalovirus serostatus. Besides the first cohort of approximately 710 subjects, a separate validation cohort made up of 120 or so different subjects was used. To predict cytomegalovirus infection status, the study brought together high-throughput TCR immunosequencing, statistical association of individual TCRs with disease status, and machine learning. To study patterns of TCR occurrence, a later analysis re-analyzed previously published TCR beta repertoires from around 660 donors and added high-resolution HLA genotyping. Rather than drawing on any new phenotypic data, the later analysis identified candidate immune exposures from TCR beta sequences and the way those sequences occurred across donors. To decide whether each TCR beta V gene segment behaved as functional or pseudogenic, an earlier analysis of some 570 of the donors relied on high-throughput TCR beta sequencing. Donor age, sex, ethnicity and CMV serostatus were compiled together with the repertoire data. Genome-wide SNP genotypes for about three fifths of the roughly 670 donors were used in a later genetic analysis, which treated that subset as a discovery cohort. Every discovery cohort repertoire had been produced on one sequencing platform. Both class I and class II loci were covered by HLA typing, at four-digit resolution. Typing coverage differed by locus: A, B, C, DRB1 and DQB1 were typed in roughly 620-630 donors, DQA1 in about 510, DPA1 in roughly 590, and DPB1 in 472. A few DR-DQ haplotypes were treated as single units for association and clustering because of strong linkage in the cohort. On average, roughly 250,000 unique TCR beta nucleotide sequences were sequenced per donor among about 400 genotyped donors of the cohort, with about 19% of those sequences being non-productive.

Library preparation employed the immunoSEQ multiplex PCR assay. For the multiplex PCR, a mixture combining 60 forward primers for TCR Vbeta segments and 13 reverse primers for TCR Jbeta segments was used. Amplification of the CDR3 region of rearranged TCR beta genes was performed with a multiplex PCR assay on genomic DNA. The Illumina HiSeq System was used to sequence the amplified TCR beta libraries as 87-base-pair reads. The original pipeline was this. A later analysis counted about 80 million unique TCR beta chains across the 550 to 800 repertoires, and around 12 million of these chains were shared by at least two donors. To remove PCR and sequencing errors, raw reads were error-corrected and collapsed into unique sequences using a nearest-neighbor algorithm that merged closely related sequences. V, D and J gene segments were assigned by aligning CDR3 sequences to IMGT reference sequences. For a sequence to be retained, at least a six-nucleotide match to both a V gene segment and a J gene segment was required. Rearrangements were classified as productive when the CDR3 lacked stop codons and remained in frame with V and J, and all other rearrangements were classified as non-productive. CDR3 was defined by IMGT convention, running from the second conserved V-encoded cysteine to the conserved J-encoded phenylalanine. The earlier analysis of about 570 of the donors excluded any sequence lacking an unambiguous match to a single V gene segment. An earlier analysis of 587 of the donors classified V segments as functional when productive rearrangements were above 56.7% and as segregating when the standard deviation between donors was above 5%. A statistical classification framework was built to diagnose cytomegalovirus status from the catalog of TCR beta chain sequences. In a later analysis, TCR nucleotide sequences were compared against IMGT/GENE-DB human TR gene sequences so that V and J genes could be assigned. In a later analysis, CDR3 sequences and most-parsimonious VDJ recombination scenarios were assigned using the TCRdist pipeline. In a later analysis, each TCR beta chain was defined by its CDR3 amino acid sequence together with its V-gene family, and reads without a unique V-gene family were excluded. As a way to deal with suspected cross-contamination and a sequencing artifact, a later analysis dropped more than 500 nucleotide sequences that were highly shared and had low generation probability. For each public chain, a later analysis derived a clonal expansion index from normalized ranks of inferred template counts within each repertoire. In a later analysis, generation probabilities were computed using a VDJ recombination model fitted to out-of-frame rearrangements, and the results were checked against IGoR. In a later analysis, hypergeometric tests were used to score TCR-TCR, TCR-HLA and TCR-CMV co-occurrence, with a repertoire-size bias correction applied to TCR pairs. False discovery rates were estimated in a later analysis by permuting HLA or CMV assignments 20 times. In a later analysis, co-occurring TCRs were grouped using DBSCAN, with TCRdist sequence similarity added in when clustering inside HLA-allele-positive subsets. Repertoires with fewer than 30,000 or more than 120,000 public chains were left out of co-occurrence clustering, as were several repertoires with anomalous nucleotide sharing. The table comes from immuneACCESS by way of TCRdb, which keeps in-frame sequences with V and J called. Part of the clones is missing from these tables; in studies checked, under half for an unresolved V gene and the rest for unknown reasons. The V and J calls and clone size were taken over from that table, and D and trimming were inferred from the DNA. This sample is represented by tens of thousands of clones; 70% to 80% of them were singletons. Together, the top ten hold 7.5% to 8.5% of the sample.

The cohort consisted of approximately 690 healthy bone marrow donors. Cohort members were all nominally healthy when sampled, although unrecorded immune exposures were likely present. The donor tested CMV seropositive and was one of the 289 seropositive cohort members. Each donor provided a peripheral blood sample, and peripheral blood mononuclear cells were used for TCR beta sequencing. Genomic DNA extraction from the blood cell samples was performed with the Qiagen DNeasy Blood Extraction Kit. Spanning cysteine to phenylalanine, the CDR3 consists of 14 amino acids. The sequence is cut down to CDR3 DNA, 42 bases in frame from base 1. CDR1 and CDR2, per the germline V gene, are KGHSH and LQKENI. Trimmed from V: 0 bases; trimmed from J: 1 base; junction bases lacking a gene match: 0. What the authors observed across the whole study: Linkage disequilibrium might explain the correlated functional status among segregating V segments, but an unknown experimental factor could not be excluded. Compared with equally common non-associated chains, HLA-associated TCR beta chains in a later analysis were more clonally expanded and had lower generation probabilities. A later analysis found that TCR association rates varied across HLA loci, with DRB1 alleles showing the most associated TCRs and HLA-C alleles the fewest. Strong co-occurrence of HLA alleles, especially DR and DQ, made assigning TCR associations to individual alleles difficult. In an earlier analysis of some 640 of the donors, most TCR beta V segments were observed in productive rearrangements about 87% or about 30% of the time, broadly matching IMGT annotations. The sequencing pipeline was judged likely to have produced a cluster of highly shared sequence variants as a technical artifact. A later analysis found that most CMV-associated TCR beta chains appeared HLA-restricted, with HLA associations seemingly driven largely by CMV exposure. Specific HLA alleles were associated with 15,000 to 20,000 TCR beta sequences at a false discovery rate of 0.05 in a later analysis. The cohort was sequenced for TCR beta chains only, and without alpha or paired-chain data the features that could be detected were limited. In vitro tests confirmed that a few of the cytomegalovirus-associated TCR beta chains recognize cytomegalovirus antigens. Some IMGT-functional V segments, including TRBV6-2 and TRBV6-3, could not be told apart with the 87-base-pair reads, so those segments were excluded. Because counts were too low, roughly 16 rarely observed V segments, including chromosome 9 orphons, were excluded from the earlier analysis of fewer than 650 of the donors. A later genetic analysis associated a missense DCLRE1C variant with V-gene and J-gene trimming of TCR beta chains, and an independent cohort replicated the association. While some public TCRs were present in many individuals, most TCR sequences turned up only very rarely across donors. Immune exposure information for the cohort was limited to CMV serostatus. Roughly uniform sequencing depth across donors was assumed in presence/absence analyses, although this assumption may not hold. According to a later analysis, parvovirus B19, influenza, CMV and Epstein-Barr virus appeared linked to several top co-occurrence clusters. Because HLA typing was unavailable for some donors at each locus, only the typed subset was used in association tests. The classifier was reported to diagnose cytomegalovirus status with high specificity and sensitivity in both the original and validation cohorts. A further reported finding was that TCR beta sequences accurately predicted the HLA-A and HLA-B alleles for most subjects in the first cohort. It was suggested by the authors that the approach could potentially be generalized to other disease states and immunological phenotypes. A later genetic analysis reported fewer N-insertions in productive TCRs among donors in an Asian-associated ancestry cluster than the 666-donor mean. A total of fewer than 200 TCR beta chains were listed by the study as associated with cytomegalovirus.

The clonotype originates from a woman under 40 in good health and CMV-seropositive. The sequence joins TRBV18 to TRBJ2-7, with 7 central nucleotides matching TRBD1. The sequenced sample was PBMCs. The DNA sequence follows: TGTGCCAGCTCACCACCGGGACAGTCCTACGAGCAGTACTTC. It is translated as CASSPPGQSYEQYF.